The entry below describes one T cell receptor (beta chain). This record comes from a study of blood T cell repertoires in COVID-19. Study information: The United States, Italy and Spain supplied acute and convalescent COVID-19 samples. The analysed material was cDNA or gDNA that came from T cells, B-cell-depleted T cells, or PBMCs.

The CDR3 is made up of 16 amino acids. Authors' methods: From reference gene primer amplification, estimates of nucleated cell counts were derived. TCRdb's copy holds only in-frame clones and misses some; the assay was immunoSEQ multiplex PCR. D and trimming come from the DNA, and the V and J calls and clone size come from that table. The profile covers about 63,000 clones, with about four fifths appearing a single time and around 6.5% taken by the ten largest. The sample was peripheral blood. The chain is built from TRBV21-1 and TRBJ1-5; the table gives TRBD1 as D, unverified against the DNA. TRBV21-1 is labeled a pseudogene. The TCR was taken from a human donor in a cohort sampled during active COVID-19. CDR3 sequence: CASSEDRGCGNQPQHF. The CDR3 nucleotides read TGTGCCAGCAGCGAAGACAGGGGGTGTGGAAATCAGCCCCAGCATTTT.